This T cell receptor (beta chain) derives from a study of PD-L1 blockade in urothelial cancer. Method: immunoSEQ multiplex PCR; TCRdb's copy keeps in-frame clones and lacks some. The repertoire holds around 79,000 clones, around four fifths seen once, with roughly 7.3% in the top ten. There are 13 residues in the CDR3. Trimming stripped 7 bases from V and 7 bases from J, with 16 bases between. Germline loops: CDR1 GTSNPN, CDR2 SVGIG (reference sequence). Specified time point: pretreatment peripheral blood. Sequences were derived from PBMCs, sampled around atezolizumab (anti-PD-L1) treatment. The chain uses TRBV30 and TRBJ1-4; D is uncertain. This TCR was recovered from a man aged 40-49 years with urothelial cancer. In DNA form, the CDR3 reads TGTGCCTCTATACACGGGTTAGGTGAAAAACTGTTTTTT. This sequence encodes CASIHGLGEKLFF.